The rows below give T cell receptor beta chains drawn from one sample of a study of healthy donors' naive CD4 and CD8 T cells. TCRdb reprocessed the reads with MiXCR, giving one entry per CDR3 protein. There are 150,000 to 200,000 distinct CDR3 sequences in the sample; around 80% occur only once, and about 2.3% lies in the top ten. Sequencing used naive CD4+ and CD8+ T cells sorted from blood, pooled from several donors. The receptors stem from a pool of human donors in good health; the sample pools cells from several healthy donors. The CDR3 runs from the conserved cysteine through the conserved F or W. D genes are given only for firm matches. For some rows the clone size is stated as once, few or many, or as a class when expanded; others skip it.

V gene,J gene,clone size,D gene,CDR3 DNA,CDR3 protein
TRBV4-2,TRBJ2-1,.,TRBD2,TGTGCCAGCAGCCCGACACTAAGCGGGAGGGACGGGTTCTTC,CASSPTLSGRDGFF
TRBV7-9,TRBJ2-1,once,TRBD2,TGTGCCAGCAGCGACACCGGGACTAGCGGGAATGAGCAGTTCTTC,CASSDTGTSGNEQFF
TRBV6-5,TRBJ1-5,.,.,TGTGCCAGCAGTTACTCCACCGATCAGCCCCAGCATTTT,CASSYSTDQPQHF
TRBV19,TRBJ2-1,few,.,TGTGCCAGTAGTATAGCGGCCGCCCGTACGTACAATGAGCAGTTCTTC,CASSIAAARTYNEQFF
TRBV27,TRBJ2-3,.,.,TGTGCCAGCACCATTGGTGCGGGTAAGAAGGAGGTAGATACGCAGTATTTT,CASTIGAGKKEVDTQYF
TRBV19,TRBJ2-5,once,.,TGTGCCAGTAGTATATCTTGGAGGGTAGAGACCCAGTACTTC,CASSISWRVETQYF
TRBV12-3/TRBV12-4,TRBJ2-7,few,.,TGTGCCAGCAGTGTAGGGTACGAGCAGTACTTC,CASSVGYEQYF
TRBV13,TRBJ2-5,.,.,TGTGCCAGCAGCCCTCGAAGCTCTGAGGGCGGGGAGACCCAGTACTTC,CASSPRSSEGGETQYF
TRBV27,TRBJ2-5,.,.,TGTGCCAGCGGATTCACTTCTCGGGGCCAAGAGACCCAGTACTTC,CASGFTSRGQETQYF
TRBV5-6,TRBJ2-5,.,.,TGTGCCAGCAGTGGACAGACACAAGAGACCCAGTACTTC,CASSGQTQETQYF
TRBV29-1,TRBJ2-7,.,.,TGCAGCGTTGAGTCCGCACGGATAGAGTACTTC,CSVESARIEYF
TRBV27,TRBJ1-6,.,TRBD1,TGTGCCAGCAGTGACGGGACAGGGGATTACTATAATTCACCCCTCCACTTT,CASSDGTGDYYNSPLHF
TRBV29-1,TRBJ2-1,.,TRBD2,TGCAGCGTCCAGTTGACTAGCGGGAGGAAAAGCTCCTACAATGAGCAGTTCTTC,CSVQLTSGRKSSYNEQFF
TRBV12-3/TRBV12-4,TRBJ2-2,.,.,TGTGCCAGCAGCCGACCAAACACCGGGGAGCTGTTTTTT,CASSRPNTGELFF
TRBV19,TRBJ1-1,once,.,TGTGCCAGTAGTATAGGAACGGAACAAGCTTTCTTT,CASSIGTEQAFF
TRBV10-3,TRBJ2-6,.,.,TGTGCCATCAGTGACTCTCTTTCCAACGTCCTGACTTTC,CAISDSLSNVLTF
TRBV6-5,TRBJ2-1,.,TRBD2,TGTGCCAGCAGTTATTGGCTAGCGGGAGAGGGCTCCTACAATGAGCAGTTCTTC,CASSYWLAGEGSYNEQFF
TRBV6-5,TRBJ1-5,.,.,TGTGCCAGCAGTTACTCCGCGGGAGGCCAGCCCCAGCATTTT,CASSYSAGGQPQHF
TRBV27,TRBJ1-2,.,.,TGTGCCAGCAGCCTCAGGGCAGGGCGGGGCTACACCTTC,CASSLRAGRGYTF
TRBV6-5,TRBJ2-7,.,TRBD2,TGTGCCATCAGTGAGAAGCGGGAGGTGAGGGAGCAGTACTTC,CAISEKREVREQYF
TRBV20-1,TRBJ2-3,few,.,TGCAGTGCTAAAAGCGGGTGGGGCTTCACAGATACGCAGTATTTT,CSAKSGWGFTDTQYF
TRBV12-3/TRBV12-4,TRBJ2-1,once,.,TGTGCCAGCAGTTTAGCGGGGGGTTACAATGAGCAGTTCTTC,CASSLAGGYNEQFF
TRBV5-1,TRBJ2-7,.,TRBD1,TGCGCCAGCAGCTTGGCCGGACAGGGAAGTTTCGTGTACGAGCAGTACTTC,CASSLAGQGSFVYEQYF
TRBV29-1,TRBJ2-5,.,TRBD2,TGCAGCGCCGGACTAGCTGATGAGACCCAGTACTTC,CSAGLADETQYF
TRBV5-4,TRBJ2-1,.,.,TGTGCCAGCAGCATGAACCTAGTCCATGAGCAGTTCTTC,CASSMNLVHEQFF
TRBV18,TRBJ1-5,few,TRBD1,TGTGCCAGCTCACCAGGGAGGGGGCCTTTTGGCAATCAGCCCCAGCATTTT,CASSPGRGPFGNQPQHF
TRBV19,TRBJ2-7,.,TRBD2,TGTGCCAGTATAGGGAGGGACGACGCACACGAGCAGTACTTC,CASIGRDDAHEQYF
TRBV6-5,TRBJ2-7,.,.,TGTGCCAGCAGTCGGAAGGGGCACCTCGACTCCTACGAGCAGTACTTC,CASSRKGHLDSYEQYF
TRBV6-5,TRBJ2-1,.,.,TGTGCCAGCAGCTACGACAGGATGTCGGTCAATGAGCAGTTCTTC,CASSYDRMSVNEQFF
TRBV29-1,TRBJ2-7,.,.,TGCAGCGCCCCCGGGGCATTCTCCTACGGGGAGCAGTACTTC,CSAPGAFSYGEQYF
TRBV12-3/TRBV12-4,TRBJ2-5,.,.,TGTGCCAGCAGTCCCACGGGGGAGACCCAGTACTTC,CASSPTGETQYF
TRBV20-1,TRBJ1-1,.,.,TGCAGTGCTAGAGGTTCGGGACGGTCGAACACTGAAGCTTTCTTT,CSARGSGRSNTEAFF
TRBV29-1,TRBJ2-2,few,.,TGCAGCGTTGAAGGGACTTGGAACACCGGGGAGCTGTTTTTT,CSVEGTWNTGELFF
TRBV30,TRBJ1-5,once,TRBD1,TGTGCCTGGGGACAGGAGAACAGCAATCAGCCCCAGCATTTT,CAWGQENSNQPQHF
TRBV5-5,TRBJ2-3,few,.,TGTGCCAGCAGCTTGGATGGGGACATAGATACGCAGTATTTT,CASSLDGDIDTQYF
TRBV15,TRBJ2-7,once,.,TGTGCCACCAGCAGGGAAAGCTCCCCGCCCTACGAGCAGTACTTC,CATSRESSPPYEQYF
TRBV21-1,TRBJ1-1,.,.,TGTGCCACAGACAGGGAGAACACTGAAGCTTTCTTT,CATDRENTEAFF
TRBV10-3,TRBJ2-7,.,TRBD2,TGTGCCATCAGTGAGTTGACTAGCGGGAGATACGAGCAGTACTTC,CAISELTSGRYEQYF
TRBV6-5,TRBJ1-1,.,.,TGTGCCAGCAGTTACGGTTGGAGCACTGAAGCTTTCTTT,CASSYGWSTEAFF
TRBV27,TRBJ1-1,.,.,TGTGCCAGCAGTACCCGACAGCCTAACACTGAAGCTTTCTTT,CASSTRQPNTEAFF
TRBV4-3,TRBJ2-2,.,.,TGTGCCAGCAGCCAAGATCAGACAGGCAACACCGGGGAGCTGTTTTTT,CASSQDQTGNTGELFF
TRBV27,TRBJ2-7,.,.,TGTGCCAGCAGTAAGAGGGAGATCACCTACGAGCAGTACTTC,CASSKREITYEQYF
TRBV29-1,TRBJ2-4,.,.,TGCAGCGTTGATGGGAGGGGGTGGCCGATACTGGCCAAAAACATTCAGTACTTC,CSVDGRGWPILAKNIQYF
TRBV6-2/TRBV6-3,TRBJ1-2,.,.,TGTGCCAGCAGTTACTCGGCCGCGTGGGGCTACACCTTC,CASSYSAAWGYTF
TRBV15,TRBJ1-5,few,TRBD1,TGTGCCACCAGCGTTGGGACAGAGAACAATCAGCCCCAGCATTTT,CATSVGTENNQPQHF